These 24 T cell receptor beta chains were sequenced from one sample in a study of metastatic and nonmetastatic thyroid tumors. TCRdb re-processed the PCR reads through MiXCR. The repertoire has approximately 21,000 clones, roughly 29% of them found once; the top ten carry 6.1%. The entire patient cohort was treatment-naive prior to thyroid surgery. Sequencing was performed on blood. These receptor sequences come from a female donor with papillary thyroid cancer or a benign thyroid nodule (not recorded which). Some clones in this sample may be carry-over from other donors' samples.

This clone was seen ten or more times. Different DNA sequences within this sample yield the same CDR3. This chain links TRBV4-1 with TRBJ2-7, with TRBD2 matching over 13 bases. Germline V gene sequence: CDR1 MGHRA, CDR2 YSYEKL. This CDR3 comprises 16 residues. Trimming cost V 0 bases and J 4 bases; bases outside gene matches: 3. CDR3 protein: CASSQEPLAGGYEQYF. Written as DNA, the CDR3 is TGCGCCAGCAGCCAAGAGCCACTAGCGGGAGGGTACGAGCAGTACTTC.

This rearrangement joins TRBV12-3 or TRBV12-4 to TRBJ1-2, with 10 bases lining up with TRBD1. CDR3 length: 16 residues. V was clipped by 6 bases and J by 3 bases; unmatched bases: 10. This CDR3 reads CASSTDRGLDYYGYTF. The DNA of the CDR3 is TGTGCCAGCAGCACAGACAGGGGGCTGGACTACTATGGCTACACCTTC.

Ten or more counts support this clone. The genes are TRBV9 and TRBJ2-2; possibly TRBD1 for D (5 bases). This CDR3 is 14 amino acids long. Trimming took off 1 base at V and 4 bases at J, with 8 bases between the two ends. Germline V CDR1 and CDR2: SGDLS, YYNGEE. CDR3 sequence: CASSVSRVTGELFF. CDR3 sequence (DNA): TGTGCCAGCAGCGTATCCAGGGTCACCGGGGAGCTGTTTTTT. Complete variable domain (other parts from reference TRBV9 and TRBJ2-2): DSGVTQTPKHLITATGQRVTLRCSPRSGDLSVYWYQQSLDQGLQFLIQYYNGEERAKGNILERFSAQQFPDLHSELNLSSLELGDSALYFCASSVSRVTGELFFGEGSRLTVL.

The V gene is TRBV13, the J gene TRBJ2-6; the D is unclear. The V end was cut by 5 bases, the J end by 4 bases, with 27 bases between. Germline V lookup: CDR1 PRHDT, CDR2 FYEKMQ (reference sequence). This CDR3 has 20 amino acids. The CDR3: CASSLLAGYASRRGANVLTF. In nucleotides, the CDR3 is TGTGCCAGCAGCCTCCTCGCCGGGTATGCGAGTCGGCGCGGGGCCAACGTCCTGACTTTC. Full variable domain (remainder filled in from reference TRBV13 and TRBJ2-6): AAGVIQSPRHLIKEKRETATLKCYPIPRHDTVYWYQQGPGQDPQFLISFYEKMQSDKGSIPDRFSAQQFSDYHSELNMSSLELGDSALYFCASSLLAGYASRRGANVLTFGAGSRLTVL.

This clone was counted between two and nine times. The V and J genes are TRBV28 and TRBJ1-2; D is uncertain. The V end lost 7 bases, the J end lost 4 bases, and 10 bases lay between the germline ends. There are 12 residues in the CDR3. CDR1 is MDHEN, CDR2 SYDVKM, per germline. CDR3 nucleotides: TGTGCCAGCACCCCAGGCAGCTATGGCTACACCTTC. Residues: CASTPGSYGYTF.

This clone ranks as medium-sized. The genes are TRBV24-1 and TRBJ2-1; the match to TRBD1 covers 7 bases. In germline, CDR1 is KGHDR, CDR2 SFDVKD. CDR3 size: 15 residues. V lost 2 bases, J lost 7 bases, and 7 bases stayed unmatched. CDR3 sequence reads: CATSDYTGVGNEQFF. The CDR3 DNA reads TGTGCCACCAGTGATTATACAGGGGTAGGAAATGAGCAGTTCTTC.

This clone has more than one count but fewer than ten. The rearrangement uses TRBV28 and TRBJ2-7, with 8 positions matching TRBD2. CDR1 and CDR2 (germline): MDHEN, SYDVKM. After removal of 3 bases from V and 6 bases from J, the junction contained 7 bases not matched to a gene. CDR3 length equals 14 residues. CDR3 sequence reads: CASSLPGTRVEQYF. The CDR3 bases are TGTGCCAGCAGTTTGCCCGGGACTAGGGTCGAGCAGTACTTC.

This clone is categorized as medium-sized. V is TRBV11-2 and J is TRBJ1-1; D ambiguous. Germline V gene lookup returns CDR1 SGHAT and CDR2 FQNNGV. The length of the CDR3 is 15 residues. V was pared by 4 bases and J by 1 base, with 13 bases between. The CDR3 nucleotides read TGTGCCAGCAGCTCATCATCGGGTTGGAACACTGAAGCTTTCTTT. This sequence encodes CASSSSSGWNTEAFF.

In the case of this clone: One base away lies a much larger clone, so this may be a sequencing read error. J is TRBJ2-2 and V is TRBV7-6, with a tentative D call TRBD2 (5 bases). The CDR3 runs to 15 residues. Germline V gene lookup returns CDR1 SGHVS and CDR2 FNYEAQ. The CDR3 region is CASILAFENTGELFF. CDR3 nucleotides: TGTGCCAGCATCTTAGCCTTCGAGAACACCGGGGAGCTGTTCTTT.

By share, this clone ranks as medium-sized. The chain joins TRBV28 to TRBJ2-1, with 10 bases that match TRBD2. The CDR3 length is 14 residues. The germline CDR1 and CDR2 sequences are MDHEN and SYDVKM. V lost 3 bases and J lost 8; bases outside the gene matches: 4. The CDR3 spells CASSFEAGGDEQFF. The CDR3 DNA reads as TGTGCCAGCAGTTTTGAAGCGGGAGGGGATGAGCAGTTCTTC.

V is TRBV4-1 and J is TRBJ2-5, with unresolved D. The CDR3 covers 13 residues. The germline V gene has CDR1 MGHRA and CDR2 YSYEKL. Trimming stripped 1 base from V and 5 bases from J, with 8 bases between. CDR3 sequence reads: CASSQGGRETQYF. CDR3 bases: TGCGCCAGCAGCCAAGGAGGACGCGAGACCCAGTACTTC.

This clone came up many times. Being one base from a much bigger clone, this may be a read error. The chain carries TRBV6-2 or TRBV6-3 and TRBJ2-7, with TRBD1 identical over 7 bases. The CDR3 totals 15 residues. Trimming cost V 5 bases and J 2 bases; bases outside gene matches: 9. Germline values: CDR1 MNHEY, CDR2 SVGEGT. For the CDR3, the DNA is TGTGCCAGCAGTCACCGGGACAGAGTTGCCTACGAGCAGTACTTC. The encoded protein is CASSHRDRVAYEQYF.

This clone was detected a few times. J is TRBJ1-2 and V is TRBV10-3, with a possible D match to TRBD1 (5 bases). The CDR3 loop spans 14 amino acids. V gave up 7 bases and J gave up 7 bases, with 19 bases separating them. Germline loops: CDR1 ENHRY, CDR2 SYGVKD. The CDR3 DNA reads as TGTGCCATCATGGTCGGAGACAGCAGAGGTGGCTACACCTTC. This sequence encodes CAIMVGDSRGGYTF.

The chain carries TRBV20-1 and TRBJ2-7, with D uncertain. Germline V gene sequence: CDR1 DFQATT, CDR2 SNEGSKA (reference sequence). The CDR3 loop spans 14 amino acids. Between the trimmed V and J ends, which lost 0 bases and 1 base, there was a span of 10 bases. CDR3 residues: CSAREGSGSYEQYF. The CDR3 region has the DNA TGCAGTGCTAGAGAGGGGTCCGGGTCCTACGAGCAGTACTTC.

A few counts support this clone. A much larger clone lies one base from this, so it may be a read error. The CDR3 protein is CASGLVQSGGLFF. CDR3 bases: TGTGCTAGTGGTTTGGTACAATCGGGAGGTCTGTTCTTC. The genes are TRBV12-5 and TRBJ2-1; 7 bases match TRBD2. Trimming cost V 0 bases and J 15 bases; bases outside gene matches: 8. The CDR3 has 13 amino acids. CDR1 LGHNT and CDR2 FRNRAP come from the germline V gene.

This clone is labeled medium-sized. The sample holds other DNA sequences that translate to the same CDR3. The rearrangement uses TRBV27 and TRBJ1-2, with 9 positions matching TRBD1. Germline-derived CDR1 and CDR2 are MNHEY and SMNVEV (reference sequence). Unmatched junction bases numbered 4, after V lost 6 bases and J lost 5 bases. The CDR3 contains 13 residues. The CDR3 sequence: CASRPGTGYGYTF. CDR3 in DNA: TGTGCCAGCAGACCCGGGACAGGGTATGGCTACACCTTC.

This chain links TRBV7-6 with TRBJ2-3, with 7 bases fitting TRBD2. V lost 5 bases, J lost 0 bases, and 11 bases stayed unmatched. This CDR3 is 17 amino acids long. Germline V gene lookup returns CDR1 SGHVS and CDR2 FNYEAQ. CDR3 DNA: TGTGCCAGCAGCCCAGACCCAGCGGGGACTAGCACAGATACGCAGTATTTT. Residues: CASSPDPAGTSTDTQYF.

This clone has at least ten counts. The genes are TRBV11-1 and TRBJ1-1, with TRBD1 as a possible D gene (5 bases). This CDR3 has 18 amino acids. The V gene's germline CDR1 is SGHAT and CDR2 FQDESV (reference sequence). The ends were cut back, 5 bases at V and 4 bases at J, with 26 bases in the middle. The CDR3 is CASSLAKLGDPRGTEAFF. CDR3 DNA sequence: TGTGCCAGCAGCCTTGCCAAACTAGGGGACCCACGGGGCACTGAAGCTTTCTTT.

This clone was picked up many times. This chain uses TRBV7-2 with TRBJ2-3, with unresolved D. Germline lookup yields CDR1 SGHTA and CDR2 FQGNSA. The CDR3 contains 15 residues. The ends were cut back, 0 bases at V and 1 base at J, with 8 bases in the middle. The CDR3 DNA reads TGTGCCAGCAGCTTAGCGGTCCGCCGCACAGATACGCAGTATTTT. It translates to CASSLAVRRTDTQYF.

The chain combines TRBV20-1 with TRBJ1-6, with 9 bases aligning to TRBD1. Trimming removed 5 bases from V and 15 bases from J; junction bases left unmatched: 14. Germline V lookup: CDR1 DFQATT, CDR2 SNEGSKA (reference sequence). The CDR3 consists of 14 residues. CDR3 amino acids: CSAGPGTGRKDLHF. CDR3 in DNA: TGCAGTGCTGGCCCCGGGACAGGGCGAAAGGACCTCCACTTT.

This clone was recorded at least ten times. One end of the junction varies from germline; a read error may be responsible. This same CDR3 is encoded by further DNA sequences in the sample. The chain uses TRBV12-3 or TRBV12-4 and TRBJ2-5; D gene unclear. The CDR3 has 12 residues. The DNA for the CDR3 is TGTGCCAGCGGCGATCCGCGAGAGGCCCAGTACTTC. It translates to CASGDPREAQYF.

The V call is TRBV7-6, the J call TRBJ2-5; no clear D. The CDR3 contains 13 residues. V lost 1 base to trimming and J lost 1 base, with 4 bases between them. Germline assignment: CDR1 SGHVS and CDR2 FNYEAQ. In DNA form, the CDR3 reads TGTGCCAGCAGCTTAGTAGGCCAAGAGACCCAGTACTTC. The encoded protein is CASSLVGQETQYF.

This clone was observed many times. This may arise from a read error, as a much more abundant clone is one base away. Other DNA sequences in the same sample also yield this CDR3. The rearrangement links TRBV20-1 to TRBJ2-1, with D uncertain. CDR3 length equals 13 residues. Germline-derived CDR1 and CDR2 are DFQATT and SNEGSKA (reference sequence). The V and J ends lost 6 bases and 4 bases respectively, with 13 bases between them. The CDR3 bases are TGCAGTGCCAGATCGTTCACGTACAATGAGCAGTTCTTC. This gives the protein CSARSFTYNEQFF.

Only a few counts were recorded for this clone. The chain has TRBV20-1 and TRBJ1-1; 9 nucleotides agree with TRBD1. The CDR3 extends over 14 amino acids. The germline V gene encodes CDR1 DFQATT and CDR2 SNEGSKA (reference sequence). The V gene end was trimmed by 3 bases and the J gene end by 0 bases; junction bases not matched to a gene: 2. The CDR3 loop is CSARDRGLNTEAFF. The CDR3 nucleotides are TGCAGTGCTAGGGACAGGGGTTTGAACACTGAAGCTTTCTTT.